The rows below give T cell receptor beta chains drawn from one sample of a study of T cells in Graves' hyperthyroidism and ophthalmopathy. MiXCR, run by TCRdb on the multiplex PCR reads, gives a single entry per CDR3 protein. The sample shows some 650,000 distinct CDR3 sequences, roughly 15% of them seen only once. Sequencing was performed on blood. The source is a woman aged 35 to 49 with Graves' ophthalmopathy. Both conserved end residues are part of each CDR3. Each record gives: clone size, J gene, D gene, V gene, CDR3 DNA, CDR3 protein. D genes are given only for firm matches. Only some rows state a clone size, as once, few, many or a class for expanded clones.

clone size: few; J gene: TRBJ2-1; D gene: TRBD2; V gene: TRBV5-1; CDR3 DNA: TGCGCCAGCAGCTTCGTAGCGGGAGGGCCCGATGAGCAGTTCTTC; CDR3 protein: CASSFVAGGPDEQFF
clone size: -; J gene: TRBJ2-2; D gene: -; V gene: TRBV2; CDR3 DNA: TGTGCCAGCAGCCGCCTGGGGGCCACCGGGGAGCTGTTTTTT; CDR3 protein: CASSRLGATGELFF
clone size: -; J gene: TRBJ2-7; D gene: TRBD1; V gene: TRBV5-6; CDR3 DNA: TGTGCCAGCAGCCGTGGACAGGTCTCCTACGAGCAGTACTTC; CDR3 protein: CASSRGQVSYEQYF
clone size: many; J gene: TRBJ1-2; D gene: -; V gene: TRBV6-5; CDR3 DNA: TGTGCCAGCAGTTTCAATCCTAACTATGGCTACACCTTC; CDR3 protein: CASSFNPNYGYTF
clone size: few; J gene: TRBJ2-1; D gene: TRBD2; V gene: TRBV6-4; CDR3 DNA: TGTGCCAGCAGTGACTCGGCAGCGGGAGGGCCGGAGGAGCAGTTCTTC; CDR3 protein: CASSDSAAGGPEEQFF
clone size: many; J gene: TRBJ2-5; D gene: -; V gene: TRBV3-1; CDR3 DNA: TGTGCCAGCAGCCAAGATAGTGGAGGATCGGCGGCAGAGACCCAGTACTTC; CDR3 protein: CASSQDSGGSAAETQYF
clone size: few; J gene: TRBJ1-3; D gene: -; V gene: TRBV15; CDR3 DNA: TGTGCCACCAGCACTTTCCCGGGACTTCGACTCTCTGGAAACACCATATATTTT; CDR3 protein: CATSTFPGLRLSGNTIYF
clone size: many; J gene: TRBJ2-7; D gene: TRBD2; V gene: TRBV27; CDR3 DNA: TGTGCCAGCAGTTTCGGACCGAGCGGGAATAACGAGCAGTACTTC; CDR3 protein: CASSFGPSGNNEQYF
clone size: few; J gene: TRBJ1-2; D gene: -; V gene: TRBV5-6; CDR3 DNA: TGTGCCAGCAGCTTGGCACAGGGAAATGTTTATGGCTACACCTTC; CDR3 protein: CASSLAQGNVYGYTF
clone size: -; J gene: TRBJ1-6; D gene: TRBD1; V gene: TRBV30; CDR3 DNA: TGTGCCTGGAGTGTCCAGGGGGGGTCACCCCTCCACTTT; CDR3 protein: CAWSVQGGSPLHF
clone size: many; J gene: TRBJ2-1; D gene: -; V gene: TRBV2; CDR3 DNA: TGTGCCAGCAGTGACAGGGACACGTACAATGAGCAGTTCTTC; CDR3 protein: CASSDRDTYNEQFF
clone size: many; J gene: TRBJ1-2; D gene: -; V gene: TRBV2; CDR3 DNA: TGTGCCAGCACCAAATGGGGGGGAGCTGACTATGGCTACACCTTC; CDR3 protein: CASTKWGGADYGYTF
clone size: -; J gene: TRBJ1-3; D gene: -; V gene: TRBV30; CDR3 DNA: TGTGCCTGGAGTGTAAACACCCTAAGAGGAAACACCATATATTTT; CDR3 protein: CAWSVNTLRGNTIYF
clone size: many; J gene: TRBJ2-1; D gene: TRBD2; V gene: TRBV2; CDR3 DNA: TGTGCCAGCAAGTTAAGCGGGAGTTACAATGAGCAGTTCTTC; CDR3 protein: CASKLSGSYNEQFF
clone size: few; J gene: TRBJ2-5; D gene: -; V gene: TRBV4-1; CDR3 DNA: TGCGCCAGCAGCCAAGAAGCCAGGGGAGTCGAGAAGACCCAGTACTTC; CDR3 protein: CASSQEARGVEKTQYF
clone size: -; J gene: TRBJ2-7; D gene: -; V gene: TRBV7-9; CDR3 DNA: TGTGCCAGCAGCTTATCGGGGCCCCACGAGCAGTACTTC; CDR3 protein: CASSLSGPHEQYF
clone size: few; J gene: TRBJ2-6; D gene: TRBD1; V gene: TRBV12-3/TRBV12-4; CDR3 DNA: TGTGCCAGCAGCTACGGGACAGTTAGCTCTGGGGCCAACGTCCTGACTTTC; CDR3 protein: CASSYGTVSSGANVLTF
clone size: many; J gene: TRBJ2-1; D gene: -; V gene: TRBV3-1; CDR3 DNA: TGTGCCAGCAGCCAAGTTCCGGGGAGTAATGAGCAGTTCTTC; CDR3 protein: CASSQVPGSNEQFF
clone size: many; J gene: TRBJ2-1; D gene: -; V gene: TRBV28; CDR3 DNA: TGTGCCAGCAGTCCTTTAGCGGTTTACAATGAGCAGTTCTTC; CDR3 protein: CASSPLAVYNEQFF
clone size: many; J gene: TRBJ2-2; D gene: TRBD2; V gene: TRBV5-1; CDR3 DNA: TGCGCCAGCAGCTTAAATCTAGCGGGAGTTTCGAACACCGGGGAGCTGTTTTTT; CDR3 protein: CASSLNLAGVSNTGELFF
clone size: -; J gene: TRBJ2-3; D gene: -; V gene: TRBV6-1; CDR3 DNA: TGTGCCACCCACCAAAGGACAGTCAAAGATACGCAGTATTTT; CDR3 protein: CATHQRTVKDTQYF
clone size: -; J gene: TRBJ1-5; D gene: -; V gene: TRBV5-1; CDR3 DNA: TGTGCCAGCAGCTTACAGCTACTGAATCAGCCCCAGCATTTT; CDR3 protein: CASSLQLLNQPQHF
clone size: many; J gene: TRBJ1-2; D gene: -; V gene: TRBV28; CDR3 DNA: TGTGCCAGCAATCGAGTTACAGGGTATAATGGCTACACCTTC; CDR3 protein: CASNRVTGYNGYTF
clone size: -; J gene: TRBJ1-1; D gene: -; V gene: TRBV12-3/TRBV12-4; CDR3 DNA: TGTGCCAGCAGTTTAATGGGGGGCAGGGAGGCTTTCTTT; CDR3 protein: CASSLMGGREAFF
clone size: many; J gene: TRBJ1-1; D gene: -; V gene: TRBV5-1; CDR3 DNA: TGCGCCAGCAGCTCAGGGATTTCAGGGCAGGGCACTGAAGCTTTCTTT; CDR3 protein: CASSSGISGQGTEAFF
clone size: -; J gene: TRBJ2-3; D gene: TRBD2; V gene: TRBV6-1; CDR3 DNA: TGTGCCAGCAGTGAAGGGCTAGCGGGGGGAACAGATACGCAGTATTTT; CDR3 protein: CASSEGLAGGTDTQYF
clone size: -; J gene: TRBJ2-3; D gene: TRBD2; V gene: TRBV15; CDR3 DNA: TGTGCCACCAGGGAAGGACTAGGCACAGATACGCAGTATTTT; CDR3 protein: CATREGLGTDTQYF
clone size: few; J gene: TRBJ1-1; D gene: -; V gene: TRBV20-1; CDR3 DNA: TGCAGTGCCTTAACCGCGAACACTGAAGCTTTCTTT; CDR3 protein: CSALTANTEAFF
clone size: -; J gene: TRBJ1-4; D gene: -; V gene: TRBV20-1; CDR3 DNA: TGCAGTGCTAGTGGCATGGAGGGAAAACTGTTTTTT; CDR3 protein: CSASGMEGKLFF
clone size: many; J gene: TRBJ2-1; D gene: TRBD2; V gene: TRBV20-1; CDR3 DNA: TGCAGTGCTCAGAAGGGACTAGCCAACAATGAGCAGTTCTTC; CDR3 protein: CSAQKGLANNEQFF
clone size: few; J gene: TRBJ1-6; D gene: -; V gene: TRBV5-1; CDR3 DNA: TGCGCCAGCAGCTTGGACCTCCAGGATAATTCACCCCTCCACTTT; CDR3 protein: CASSLDLQDNSPLHF
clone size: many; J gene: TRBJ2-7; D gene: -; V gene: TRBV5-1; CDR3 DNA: TGCGCCAGCAGCTTGGACCCCTCCTCCTACGAGCAGTACTTC; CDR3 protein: CASSLDPSSYEQYF
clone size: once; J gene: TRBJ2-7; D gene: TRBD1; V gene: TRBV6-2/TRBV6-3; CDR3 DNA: TGTGCCAGCAGTACAAGACAGGGGACTCCCTACGAGCAGTACTTC; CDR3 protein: CASSTRQGTPYEQYF
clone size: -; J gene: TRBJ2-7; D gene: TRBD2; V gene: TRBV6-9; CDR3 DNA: TGTGCCAGCAGTTCCCACCGGACTAGCGGGAGATACGAGCAGTACTTC; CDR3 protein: CASSSHRTSGRYEQYF
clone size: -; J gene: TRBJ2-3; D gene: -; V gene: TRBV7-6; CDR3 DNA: TGTGCCAGCAGCTTAGGGGTATCCGGCACAGATACGCAGTATTTT; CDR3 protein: CASSLGVSGTDTQYF